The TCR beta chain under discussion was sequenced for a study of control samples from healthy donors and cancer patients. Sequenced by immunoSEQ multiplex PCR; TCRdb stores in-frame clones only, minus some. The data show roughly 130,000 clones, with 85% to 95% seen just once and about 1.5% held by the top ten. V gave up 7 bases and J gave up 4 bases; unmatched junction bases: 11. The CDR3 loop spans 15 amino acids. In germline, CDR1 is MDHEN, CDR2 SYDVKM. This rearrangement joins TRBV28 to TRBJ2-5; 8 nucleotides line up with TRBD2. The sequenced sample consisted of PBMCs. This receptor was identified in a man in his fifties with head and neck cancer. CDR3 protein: CASTLRGGALETQYF. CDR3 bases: TGTGCCAGCACCCTACGGGGGGGGGCCTTAGAGACCCAGTACTTC.